This T cell receptor (beta chain) was retrieved from a study of blood T cell repertoires in COVID-19. Across the whole study: Material from acute and convalescent COVID-19 was sourced from the United States, Italy and Spain. Sources were T cells, B-cell-depleted T cells, or PBMCs; the material itself was cDNA or gDNA.

This CDR3 has 13 amino acids. The J segment lost 11 bases and the V segment lost 4 bases, leaving 10 bases of the junction unmatched. Germline V gives CDR1 SNHLY, CDR2 FYNNEI. Generated by immunoSEQ multiplex PCR, the TCRdb table keeps only in-frame clones and is missing some. The table shows around 450,000 clones, with 80% to 95% occurring only once. The TCR was taken from a man younger than 30 who had recovered from COVID-19. V is TRBV2 and J is TRBJ1-1; TRBD1 matches 7 bases. Sample: PBMCs or T cells enriched from blood (not recorded which). The CDR3 is CASSVLPTGVAFF. The CDR3 DNA sequence: TGTGCCAGCAGTGTCCTTCCCACAGGGGTGGCTTTCTTT.